This T cell receptor beta chain appears in the sequencing data of a study of early T cells in non-severe SARS-CoV-2 infection. Study-wide background: Sequencing input comprised bulk RNA from unsorted whole blood; chain pairing was not available. General study results and limits: Anti-spike CD8 responses were favored in VDJdb matching, and private and CD4 specificities were missed.

This CDR3 has 15 amino acids. V lost 0 bases to trimming and J lost 7 bases, with 10 bases between them. Germline CDR1 and CDR2: SEHNR and FQNEAQ (reference sequence). Individually, cDNA molecules had unique molecular identifiers attached to them. One entry per CDR3 protein results from TCRdb running MiXCR on the 5' RACE reads. The sample has 80,000 or so distinct CDR3 sequences; 11% are singletons. This clonotype was seen ten or more times. Its matching antigen is unknown. This TCR was sampled from an adult who was a healthcare worker with PCR-confirmed SARS-CoV-2 infection or an uninfected control (not recorded which). The sample here was whole blood, taken at baseline. V and J are TRBV7-9 and TRBJ1-6; no reliable D call. Here the CDR3 reads CASSLAMAVNSPLHF. CDR3 nucleotides: TGTGCCAGCAGCTTAGCGATGGCAGTCAATTCACCCCTCCACTTT.